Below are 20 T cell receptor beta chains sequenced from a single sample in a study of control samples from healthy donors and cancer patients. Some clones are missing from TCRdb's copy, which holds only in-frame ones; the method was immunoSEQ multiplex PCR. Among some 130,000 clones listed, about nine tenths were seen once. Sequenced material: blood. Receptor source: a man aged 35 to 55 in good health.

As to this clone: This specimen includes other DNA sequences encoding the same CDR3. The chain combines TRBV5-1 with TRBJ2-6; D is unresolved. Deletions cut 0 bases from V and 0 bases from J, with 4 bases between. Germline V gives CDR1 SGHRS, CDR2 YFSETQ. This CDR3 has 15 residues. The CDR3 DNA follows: TGCGCCAGCAGCTTGGGTTCCTCTGGGGCCAACGTCCTGACTTTC. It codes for CASSLGSSGANVLTF.

CDR3: CASSSYRVSTNSPLHF. The CDR3 bases are TGTGCCAGCAGTTCCTACAGGGTCTCGACTAATTCACCCCTCCACTTT. This rearrangement joins TRBV27 to TRBJ1-6; D is perhaps TRBD1 (6 bases). Germline CDR1 MNHEY, CDR2 SMNVEV (reference sequence). Trimming took off 4 bases at V and 6 bases at J, with 16 bases between the two ends. This CDR3 has 16 residues.

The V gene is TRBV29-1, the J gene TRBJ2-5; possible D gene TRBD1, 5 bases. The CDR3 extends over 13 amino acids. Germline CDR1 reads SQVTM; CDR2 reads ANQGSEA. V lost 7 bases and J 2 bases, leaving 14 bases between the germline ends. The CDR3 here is CSGRVFPQETQYF. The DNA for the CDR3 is TGCAGCGGCAGGGTTTTCCCTCAAGAGACCCAGTACTTC. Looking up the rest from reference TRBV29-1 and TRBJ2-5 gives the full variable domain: SAVISQKPSRDICQRGTSLTIQCQVDSQVTMMFWYRQQPGQSLTLIATANQGSEATYESGFVIDKFPISRPNLTFSTLTVSNMSPEDSSIYLCSGRVFPQETQYFGPGTRLLVL.

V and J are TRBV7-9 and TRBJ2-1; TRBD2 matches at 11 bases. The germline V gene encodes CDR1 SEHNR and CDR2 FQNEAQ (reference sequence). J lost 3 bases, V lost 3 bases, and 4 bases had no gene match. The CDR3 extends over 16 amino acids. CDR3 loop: CASSFSGGAGYNEQFF. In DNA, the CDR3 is TGTGCCAGCAGCTTTAGCGGGGGGGCCGGCTACAATGAGCAGTTCTTC.

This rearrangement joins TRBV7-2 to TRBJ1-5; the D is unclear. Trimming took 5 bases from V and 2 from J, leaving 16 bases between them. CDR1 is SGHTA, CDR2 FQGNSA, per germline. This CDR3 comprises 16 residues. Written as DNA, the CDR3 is TGTGCCAGCAGCCAGCTGTTGGGGATCGGCAATCAGCCCCAGCATTTT. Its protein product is CASSQLLGIGNQPQHF.

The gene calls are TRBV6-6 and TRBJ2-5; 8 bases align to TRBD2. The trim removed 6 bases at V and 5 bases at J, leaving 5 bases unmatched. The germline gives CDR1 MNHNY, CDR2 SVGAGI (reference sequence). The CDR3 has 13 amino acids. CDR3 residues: CASSRGGLETQYF. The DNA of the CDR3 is TGTGCCAGCAGCCGGGGGGGCCTTGAGACCCAGTACTTC.

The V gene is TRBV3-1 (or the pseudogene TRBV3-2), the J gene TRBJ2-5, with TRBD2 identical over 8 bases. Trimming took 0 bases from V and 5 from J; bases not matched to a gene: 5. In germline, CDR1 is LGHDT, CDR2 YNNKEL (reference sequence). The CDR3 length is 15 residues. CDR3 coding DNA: TGTGCCAGCAGCCAAGATTATCCGGGGGGGGAGACCCAGTACTTC. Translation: CASSQDYPGGETQYF.

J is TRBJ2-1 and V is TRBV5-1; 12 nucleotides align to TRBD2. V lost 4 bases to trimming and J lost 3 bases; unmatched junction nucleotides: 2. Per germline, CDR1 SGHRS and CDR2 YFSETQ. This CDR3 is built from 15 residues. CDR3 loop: CASSKGLAGYNEQFF. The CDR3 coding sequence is TGCGCCAGCAGCAAGGGACTAGCGGGCTACAATGAGCAGTTCTTC.

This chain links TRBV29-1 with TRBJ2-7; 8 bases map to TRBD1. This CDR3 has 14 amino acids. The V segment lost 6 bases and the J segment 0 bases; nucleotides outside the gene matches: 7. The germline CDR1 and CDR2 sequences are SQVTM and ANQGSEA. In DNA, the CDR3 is TGCAGCGTGCGAACGGACAGGGCCTCCTACGAGCAGTACTTC. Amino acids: CSVRTDRASYEQYF.

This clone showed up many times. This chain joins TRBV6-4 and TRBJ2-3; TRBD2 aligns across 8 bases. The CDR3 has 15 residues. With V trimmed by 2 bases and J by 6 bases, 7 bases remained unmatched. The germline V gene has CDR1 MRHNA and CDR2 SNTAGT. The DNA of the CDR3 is TGTGCCAGCAGTGACACCCGGGGGGGCTTGGATACGCAGTATTTT. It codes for CASSDTRGGLDTQYF.

CDR3 nucleotide sequence: TGTGCCAGCAGCTTACAGACAGGACAGAACACTGAAGCTTTCTTT. Encoded protein: CASSLQTGQNTEAFF. The V call is TRBV7-8, the J call TRBJ1-1; possible D gene TRBD1, 6 bases. CDR1 and CDR2 (germline): SGHVS, FQNEAQ. V shed 2 bases and J shed 1 base, with 11 bases lying between them. The CDR3 covers 15 residues.

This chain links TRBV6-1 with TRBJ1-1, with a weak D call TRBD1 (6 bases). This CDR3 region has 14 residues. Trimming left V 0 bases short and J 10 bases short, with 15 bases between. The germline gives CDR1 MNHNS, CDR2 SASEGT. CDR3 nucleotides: TGTGCCAGCAGTGAAGCGGCCAGGGGATCCGGAGCTTTCTTT. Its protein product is CASSEAARGSGAFF.

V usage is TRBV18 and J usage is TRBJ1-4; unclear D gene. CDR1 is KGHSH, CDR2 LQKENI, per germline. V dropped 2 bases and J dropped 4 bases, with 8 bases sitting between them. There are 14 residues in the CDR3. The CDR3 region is CASSPLGNNEKLFF. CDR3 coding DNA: TGTGCCAGCTCACCATTGGGCAATAATGAAAAACTGTTTTTT.

CDR3 sequence (DNA): TGTGCCAGTGCGGACAGCTCAATCACAGATACGCAGTATTTT. Its protein product is CASADSSITDTQYF. The V and J genes are TRBV19 and TRBJ2-3; the D gene is possibly TRBD1 (6 bases). V was clipped by 8 bases and J by 2 bases, with 14 bases between them. The CDR3 is 14 residues long. Looked up from germline, CDR1 is LNHDA and CDR2 is SQIVND (reference sequence).

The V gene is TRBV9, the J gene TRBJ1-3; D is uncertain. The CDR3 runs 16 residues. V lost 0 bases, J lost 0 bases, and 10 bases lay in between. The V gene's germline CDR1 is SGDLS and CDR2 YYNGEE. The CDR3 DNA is TGTGCCAGCAGCGTAGGCCTCCAGCGCTCTGGAAACACCATATATTTT. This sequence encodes CASSVGLQRSGNTIYF.

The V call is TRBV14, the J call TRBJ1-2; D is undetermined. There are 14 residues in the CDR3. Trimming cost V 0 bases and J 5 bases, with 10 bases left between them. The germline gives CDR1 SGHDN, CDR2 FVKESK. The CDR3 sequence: CASSQDRATYGYTF. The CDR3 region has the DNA TGTGCCAGCAGCCAAGACCGGGCCACATATGGCTACACCTTC.

CDR3 nucleotides: TGCAGTGCTAGAGGGGCGGCCCGGGCTTTCTTT. Translated: CSARGAARAFF. The chain links TRBV20-1 to TRBJ1-1; D uncertain. Germline CDR1 is DFQATT and CDR2 is SNEGSKA (reference sequence). The V end was cut by 1 base, the J end by 11 bases, with 11 bases between. This CDR3 spans 11 amino acids.

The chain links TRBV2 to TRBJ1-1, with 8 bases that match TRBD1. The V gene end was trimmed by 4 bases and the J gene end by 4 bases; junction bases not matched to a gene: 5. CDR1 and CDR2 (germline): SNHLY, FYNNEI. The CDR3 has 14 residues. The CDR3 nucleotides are TGTGCCAGCAGTGGGCAGGACAGGGTCACTGAAGCTTTCTTT. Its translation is CASSGQDRVTEAFF. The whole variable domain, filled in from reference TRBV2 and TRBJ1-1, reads EPEVTQTPSHQVTQMGQEVILRCVPISNHLYFYWYRQILGQKVEFLVSFYNNEISEKSEIFDDQFSVERPDGSNFTLKIRSTKLEDSAMYFCASSGQDRVTEAFFGQGTRLTVV.

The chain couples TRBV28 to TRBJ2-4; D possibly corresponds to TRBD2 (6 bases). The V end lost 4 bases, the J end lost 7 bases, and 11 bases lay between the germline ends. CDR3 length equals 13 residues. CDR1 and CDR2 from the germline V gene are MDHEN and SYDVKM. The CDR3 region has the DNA TGTGCCAGCAGTTACACGGCGGGGAACATTCAGTACTTC. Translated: CASSYTAGNIQYF.

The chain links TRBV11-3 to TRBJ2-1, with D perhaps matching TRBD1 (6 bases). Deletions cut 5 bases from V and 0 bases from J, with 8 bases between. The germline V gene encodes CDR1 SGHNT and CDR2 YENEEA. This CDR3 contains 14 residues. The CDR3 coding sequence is TGTGCCAGCAGCCCGGACAGCTCCTACAATGAGCAGTTCTTC. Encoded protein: CASSPDSSYNEQFF.